The 3 T cell receptor beta chains in this list originate from one sample, sequenced in a study of T-cell reconstitution after alpha-beta-depleted transplantation in children. For TCRbeta, the library was prepared with unique molecular identifiers. TCRdb analysed the PCR reads with MiXCR anew, one entry per CDR3 protein. The data hold about 370,000 distinct CDR3 sequences, with about a fifth observed a single time. The sample here was PBMCs from the stem cell graft donor, taken from the stem cell graft. The receptors here all came from a human donor who donated a stem cell graft to a child with acute myeloid leukemia.

The chain uses TRBV20-1 and TRBJ2-1; 11 bases fit TRBD2. Germline values: CDR1 DFQATT, CDR2 SNEGSKA (reference sequence). V shed 3 bases and J 9 bases; nucleotides not matched to a gene: 10. The CDR3 runs to 15 residues. CDR3 residues: CSASFPIAGGVEQFF. The CDR3 DNA reads as TGCAGTGCTAGCTTTCCCATAGCGGGAGGGGTTGAGCAGTTCTTC.

This chain links TRBV27 with TRBJ2-1; 10 bases are shared with TRBD2. Unmatched junction bases numbered 7, after V lost 10 bases and J lost 7 bases. Germline loops: CDR1 MNHEY, CDR2 SMNVEV (reference sequence). CDR3 length: 13 amino acids. The CDR3 loop reads CATQGLAFNEQFF. The CDR3, as DNA: TGTGCCACCCAGGGACTAGCGTTTAATGAGCAGTTCTTC.

The sample holds many counts of this clonotype. The chain uses TRBV20-1 and TRBJ2-1, with 10 bases lining up with TRBD2. J lost 3 bases, V lost 0 bases, and 5 bases had no gene match. The CDR3 is 16 residues long. Germline V gives CDR1 DFQATT, CDR2 SNEGSKA (reference sequence). The DNA of the CDR3 is TGCAGTGCTAGAGATTACAGCGGGAGGGGCTACAATGAGCAGTTCTTC. Translating gives CSARDYSGRGYNEQFF.